The clone carrying this TCR beta chain was seen only a few times. Antigen: not known. This sample was taken from a study of T cells after yellow fever vaccination. Study-wide points: Reappearance after the booster was seen for most primary-vaccination clones, at 96% CD4 and about 90% CD8. Clonotypes appearing in both CD4 and CD8 compartments existed, and their share was small.

Production of TCR cDNA was by 5'RACE template switching, which also added a universal primer site and UMIs. A single record per CDR3 protein comes from TCRdb applying MiXCR to the 5' RACE reads. The table includes 500,000 to 650,000 distinct CDR3 sequences, roughly 17% detected once. The CDR3 is 15 residues long. Per the germline V gene, CDR1 is LGHDT and CDR2 is YNNKEL (reference sequence). The germline V and J ends were trimmed by 0 bases and 0 bases, with 8 bases remaining between them. This chain connects TRBV3-1 to TRBJ1-1; no firm D call. The receptor's source is a man between 18 and 29 years old who received the YFV17D yellow fever vaccine. The source material was PBMCs, sampled 5 to 6 days after the first yellow fever vaccination. The CDR3 here is CASSQDLSVNTEAFF. Written as DNA, the CDR3 is TGTGCCAGCAGCCAAGATCTGTCGGTGAACACTGAAGCTTTCTTT.